A selection of T cell receptor beta chains follows, all from one sample in a study of PD-L1 blockade in urothelial cancer. Sequencing used immunoSEQ multiplex PCR; TCRdb keeps in-frame clones, though not all of them. This sample has 49,000 or so clones; 60% to 85% occur once, and the top ten carry roughly a tenth. The sequencing here drew on PBMCs, taken around atezolizumab (anti-PD-L1) treatment. These receptors all come from an older man with urothelial cancer. CDR3s include the opening cysteine and the closing phenylalanine or tryptophan. The order of the fields is V gene, J gene, CDR3 protein.

v_call: TRBV4-1; j_call: TRBJ1-1; cdr3_aa: CASSQATGRTEAFF
v_call: TRBV2; j_call: TRBJ1-4; cdr3_aa: CASRGDRSNEKLFF
v_call: TRBV29-1; j_call: TRBJ2-1; cdr3_aa: CSVEAIGTGVGEQFF
v_call: TRBV5-6; j_call: TRBJ2-1; cdr3_aa: CASSLDRGPNNEQFF
v_call: TRBV2; j_call: TRBJ1-2; cdr3_aa: CASSVGTESLYGYTF
v_call: TRBV9; j_call: TRBJ2-6; cdr3_aa: CASSVAGTGGSGANVLTF
v_call: TRBV2; j_call: TRBJ1-1; cdr3_aa: CASRGEYPGTPNTEAFF
v_call: TRBV7-3; j_call: TRBJ2-7; cdr3_aa: CASSLVASGSYEQYF
v_call: TRBV6-5; j_call: TRBJ2-2; cdr3_aa: CASAKGADTGELFF
v_call: TRBV28; j_call: TRBJ1-2; cdr3_aa: CASRTENYGYTF
v_call: TRBV18; j_call: TRBJ1-1; cdr3_aa: CASSPQGRGRDTEAFF
v_call: TRBV27; j_call: TRBJ2-7; cdr3_aa: CASSLLDRAHEQYF
v_call: TRBV30; j_call: TRBJ1-6; cdr3_aa: CAWSAEGNSPLHF
v_call: TRBV28; j_call: TRBJ2-7; cdr3_aa: CASSSPRAGGYEQYF
v_call: TRBV5-5; j_call: TRBJ1-1; cdr3_aa: CASSLVAGASEAFF
v_call: TRBV19; j_call: TRBJ1-4; cdr3_aa: CASSMSGANEKLFF
v_call: TRBV28; j_call: TRBJ2-3; cdr3_aa: CASSLYAGGDTQYF
v_call: TRBV19; j_call: TRBJ2-3; cdr3_aa: CASSIGGGGTDTQYF
v_call: TRBV2; j_call: TRBJ1-5; cdr3_aa: CASNSGLSNQPQHF
v_call: TRBV7-2; j_call: TRBJ2-5; cdr3_aa: CASSLAGRRETQYF
v_call: TRBV5-5; j_call: TRBJ2-7; cdr3_aa: CASSATGWHEQYF
v_call: TRBV6-6; j_call: TRBJ2-5; cdr3_aa: CASSPYRGYQETQYF
v_call: TRBV5-1; j_call: TRBJ2-2; cdr3_aa: CASSSTGGAGTGELFF
v_call: TRBV5-1; j_call: TRBJ1-4; cdr3_aa: CASSVGALQGLGEKLFF
v_call: TRBV19; j_call: TRBJ2-1; cdr3_aa: CASSISGPYNEQFF
v_call: TRBV10-3; j_call: TRBJ1-3; cdr3_aa: CAITNVAGSGNTIYF
v_call: TRBV28; j_call: TRBJ1-2; cdr3_aa: CASSSPQGDDYGYTF
v_call: TRBV5-4; j_call: TRBJ2-4; cdr3_aa: CASSLDSGSSIQYF
v_call: TRBV7-2; j_call: TRBJ2-7; cdr3_aa: CASSLIAGPLYEQYF
v_call: TRBV28; j_call: TRBJ1-5; cdr3_aa: CASSLSGGMRQPQHF
v_call: TRBV2; j_call: TRBJ1-2; cdr3_aa: CASSERQGVSGYTF
v_call: TRBV7-2; j_call: TRBJ2-5; cdr3_aa: CASTLRGSTETQYF
v_call: TRBV18; j_call: TRBJ1-4; cdr3_aa: CASSFGQDGSEKLFF
v_call: TRBV6-5; j_call: TRBJ1-2; cdr3_aa: CASLNPDSSYGYTF
v_call: TRBV10-3; j_call: TRBJ2-7; cdr3_aa: CAISGATGGSSEQYF
v_call: TRBV28; j_call: TRBJ1-1; cdr3_aa: CASSSGQGAGGNTEAFF
v_call: TRBV11-2; j_call: TRBJ2-3; cdr3_aa: CASSLASGSTDTQYF
v_call: TRBV28; j_call: TRBJ2-7; cdr3_aa: CARIPLAALGEQYF
v_call: TRBV14; j_call: TRBJ2-2; cdr3_aa: CASSQVGTSGELFF
v_call: TRBV5-8; j_call: TRBJ2-5; cdr3_aa: CASSPRNGKTQYF
v_call: TRBV28; j_call: TRBJ2-2; cdr3_aa: CASRPQGTGELFF
v_call: TRBV30; j_call: TRBJ1-1; cdr3_aa: CAWSKQGANSEAFF
v_call: TRBV4-1; j_call: TRBJ2-6; cdr3_aa: CASSQDGGILSGANVLTF
v_call: TRBV5-1; j_call: TRBJ2-2; cdr3_aa: CASSLDSRTTGELFF
v_call: TRBV5-1; j_call: TRBJ2-5; cdr3_aa: CASSLGQKRETQYF
v_call: TRBV6-1; j_call: TRBJ1-1; cdr3_aa: CASSAIPRGRNTEAFF
v_call: TRBV5-4; j_call: TRBJ2-3; cdr3_aa: CASTPSGGRVDTQYF
v_call: TRBV5-8; j_call: TRBJ1-1; cdr3_aa: CASSLGTGGSTEAFF
v_call: TRBV9; j_call: TRBJ2-3; cdr3_aa: CASRSSSGADTQYF
v_call: TRBV28; j_call: TRBJ1-5; cdr3_aa: CASSYRGLGNQPQHF